The 3 T cell receptor beta chains given below trace back to one sample, sequenced in a study of radiotherapy plus CTLA-4 blockade in lung cancer. Using immunoSEQ multiplex PCR, the repertoire was profiled, and TCRdb retains in-frame clones only, with some absent. Among roughly 50,000 clones listed, under 85% were seen once. The starting material was peripheral blood, obtained from a patient treated with radiotherapy plus ipilimumab. The receptors were sampled from a human donor with non-small cell lung cancer who had a partial response to radiotherapy plus ipilimumab.

This chain links TRBV9 with TRBJ2-7; D gene unclear. The CDR3 has 14 residues. Germline CDR1 reads SGDLS; CDR2 reads YYNGEE. V dropped 0 bases and J dropped 0 bases, with 7 bases sitting between them. The CDR3 DNA reads TGTGCCAGCAGCGTAGGACGGAGCTCCTACGAGCAGTACTTC. Its protein product is CASSVGRSSYEQYF.

This rearrangement joins TRBV28 to TRBJ1-3; D gene uncertain. Germline assignment: CDR1 MDHEN and CDR2 SYDVKM. The CDR3 loop spans 13 amino acids. V was clipped by 5 bases and J by 3 bases, with 8 bases between them. CDR3 residues: CASSPSGGNTIYF. The CDR3 DNA reads TGTGCCAGCAGTCCGTCGGGTGGAAACACCATATATTTT.

This clone was detected only a few times. The chain uses TRBV6-5 and TRBJ2-7; perhaps TRBD1 as D (6 bases). Per germline, CDR1 MNHEY and CDR2 SVGAGI. V was trimmed by 6 bases and J by 3 bases, leaving 18 bases between them. The CDR3 loop spans 15 amino acids. The CDR3 spells CASRSTGLTLYEQYF. The DNA of the CDR3 is TGTGCCAGCAGATCTACAGGGTTGACCCTCTACGAGCAGTACTTC.